This TCR beta chain was profiled in a study of post-analysis software for immune sequencing data. Across the whole study: Included courses were relapsing-remitting and secondary progressive multiple sclerosis; progressive-relapsing multiple sclerosis was also included.

The TCR beta cDNA libraries carried unique molecular identifiers. Each batch of about 0.85 to 10 million T cells produced around 460,000 cDNA molecules. TCRdb fed the PCR reads into MiXCR, producing one record per CDR3 protein. The sample yields around 440,000 distinct CDR3 sequences, roughly 46% seen once. The CDR3 contains 15 residues. The trim removed 6 bases at V and 6 bases at J, leaving 11 bases unmatched. This clonotype was seen a few times. The antigen is undetermined. Study-wide results and limits: By F measure, strong co-clustering occurred among samples prepared in the same batch. Higher frequency in patients than in controls was seen for about five TRBV segments, with TRBV5-6, TRBV5-1 and TRBV20-1 among them. Diversity measured as normalized Chao1 was significantly lower in multiple sclerosis patients than in controls.

The receptor's source is a girl between 5 and 17 years old with multiple sclerosis. The sample taken for sequencing was blood. The chain recombines TRBV12-3 or TRBV12-4 with TRBJ2-3; 8 bases agree with TRBD2. The CDR3 bases are TGTGCCAGCAGGGTAGGGGGACTAGTTATGGATACGCAGTATTTT. Amino acid sequence: CASRVGGLVMDTQYF.